One and the same sample provided the 14 T cell receptor beta chains below, sequenced in a study of early T cells in non-severe SARS-CoV-2 infection. A single record per CDR3 protein comes from TCRdb applying MiXCR to the 5' RACE reads. The table lists roughly 75,000 distinct CDR3 sequences, over 9% of them singletons. Sequencing was carried out using whole blood. The receptors shown here come from an adult who was a healthcare worker with PCR-confirmed SARS-CoV-2 infection or an uninfected control (not recorded which).

The J gene is TRBJ1-6, the V gene TRBV7-8; 7 bases are shared with TRBD1. V was pared by 5 bases and J by 5 bases, with 9 bases of the junction left unmatched. This CDR3 region has 16 residues. Germline CDR1 and CDR2: SGHVS and FQNEAQ. This CDR3 reads CASSRDSGTDNSPLHF. CDR3 DNA: TGTGCCAGCAGCCGTGACTCCGGGACAGATAATTCACCCCTCCACTTT.

This clonotype came up many times. This chain uses TRBV3-1 with TRBJ2-2; no definite D call. Germline-derived CDR1 and CDR2 are LGHDT and YNNKEL (reference sequence). V was cut by 4 bases and J by 4 bases, with 7 bases left in between. CDR3 length: 13 residues. The CDR3, as DNA: TGTGCCAGCAGCCTAACTCGCACCGGGGAGCTGTTTTTT. This gives the protein CASSLTRTGELFF. The full variable domain, with the rest looked up from reference TRBV3-1 and TRBJ2-2, is DTAVSQTPKYLVTQMGNDKSIKCEQNLGHDTMYWYKQDSKKFLKIMFSYNNKELIINETVPNRFSPKSPDKAHLNLHINSLELGDSAVYFCASSLTRTGELFFGEGSRLTVL.

This clonotype came up many times. The V gene is TRBV20-1, the J gene TRBJ2-2; the D gene could be TRBD1 or TRBD2 (6 bases each). There are 13 residues in the CDR3. Trimming removed 8 bases at V and 0 bases at J, with 10 bases between. CDR1 and CDR2 from the germline V gene are DFQATT and SNEGSKA (reference sequence). In DNA, the CDR3 is TGCAGTTTTAGGGGGGCGAACACCGGGGAGCTGTTTTTT. This codes for CSFRGANTGELFF.

This clonotype was seen ten or more times. J is TRBJ2-5 and V is TRBV7-9; D is possibly TRBD2 (6 bases). The germline V gene has CDR1 SEHNR and CDR2 FQNEAQ (reference sequence). CDR3 length: 16 residues. Between the trimmed V and J ends, which lost 6 bases and 4 bases, there was a span of 21 bases. The CDR3 DNA is TGTGCCAGCAGTTTCGTAACCGGGAGTACCCGAGAGACCCAGTACTTC. Translating it yields CASSFVTGSTRETQYF.

V usage is TRBV20-1 and J usage is TRBJ2-5; 10 bases are a match to TRBD2. Germline loops: CDR1 DFQATT, CDR2 SNEGSKA (reference sequence). V dropped 1 base and J dropped 2; count of bases not matched to a gene: 4. The CDR3 runs to 15 residues. The CDR3 is CSARGLAGVQETQYF. In DNA form, the CDR3 reads TGCAGTGCTAGAGGGCTAGCGGGAGTACAAGAGACCCAGTACTTC.

J is TRBJ2-2 and V is TRBV6-6; the match to TRBD1 covers 8 bases. CDR3 length: 19 residues. Germline trimming cut 0 bases from V and 1 base from J; bases unmatched to any gene: 10. Germline V gives CDR1 MNHNY, CDR2 SVGAGI (reference sequence). The CDR3 coding sequence is TGTGCCAGCAGTTACTCGATGGACCCGGGACAGGTGAACACCGGGGAGCTGTTTTTT. Translation gives CASSYSMDPGQVNTGELFF.

This clonotype was picked up many times. The chain employs TRBV12-3 or TRBV12-4 and TRBJ1-1, with unresolved D. V gave up 5 bases and J gave up 1 base, with 17 bases separating them. The CDR3 is 16 residues long. As DNA, the CDR3 is TGTGCCAGCAGTCAATATTTTATTTCGGGGAACACTGAAGCTTTCTTT. This codes for CASSQYFISGNTEAFF.

The rearrangement links TRBV20-1 to TRBJ2-2; 7 bases match TRBD1. The CDR3 totals 15 residues. V gave up 2 bases and J gave up 7 bases; unmatched junction bases: 10. Looked up from germline, CDR1 is DFQATT and CDR2 is SNEGSKA (reference sequence). CDR3 bases: TGCAGTGCTAGACTAAGGGGGCATTGGAACGGGGAGCTGTTTTTT. Residues: CSARLRGHWNGELFF.

This clonotype occurred many times. This chain joins TRBV18 and TRBJ1-2; a weak D match, TRBD1 (6 bases). V lost 5 bases and J lost 6, with 13 bases in between. This CDR3 comprises 13 residues. Germline lookup yields CDR1 KGHSH and CDR2 LQKENI. The chain's CDR3 is CASSTLRGDGYTF. The CDR3 region has the DNA TGTGCCAGCTCAACGTTAAGGGGGGATGGCTACACCTTC.

This clonotype has ten or more counts. Here the CDR3 DNA reads TGTGCCAGCAGCACCCTGACTAGCGGGCGGCCAGATACGCAGTATTTT. Its translation: CASSTLTSGRPDTQYF. The rearrangement uses TRBV7-9 and TRBJ2-3; 10 positions match TRBD2. The germline V gene has CDR1 SEHNR and CDR2 FQNEAQ (reference sequence). Trimming took 5 bases from V and 4 from J; bases not matched to a gene: 9. CDR3 length: 16 residues.

The chain has TRBV13 and TRBJ2-3; D call uncertain. The V end lost 7 bases, the J end lost 4 bases, and 9 bases lay between the germline ends. The germline gives CDR1 PRHDT, CDR2 FYEKMQ (reference sequence). The CDR3 is 12 residues long. The chain's CDR3 is CASTRTPDTQYF. The CDR3 DNA follows: TGTGCCAGCACTAGAACCCCAGATACGCAGTATTTT.

The gene calls are TRBV2 and TRBJ2-1; TRBD1 matches at 7 bases. V shed 5 bases and J 8 bases; nucleotides not matched to a gene: 6. The CDR3 contains 13 residues. Germline-derived CDR1 and CDR2 are SNHLY and FYNNEI. In DNA form, the CDR3 reads TGTGCCAGCAGTCCCCAGGGGGTTTATGAGCAGTTCTTC. Its translation is CASSPQGVYEQFF.

The chain joins TRBV20-1 to TRBJ2-5; 8 bases align to TRBD2. Trimming cost V 6 bases and J 3 bases; bases outside gene matches: 9. Germline values: CDR1 DFQATT, CDR2 SNEGSKA (reference sequence). The CDR3 is 14 residues long. The CDR3 region is CSALEVAGKETQYF. As DNA, the CDR3 is TGCAGTGCCTTGGAAGTAGCGGGAAAAGAGACCCAGTACTTC.

For this clonotype: The germline gene is not matched at one end of the junction; a read error may be the cause. The rearrangement links TRBV4-1 to TRBJ1-2; weak D call: TRBD1 (5 bases). CDR3 size: 15 residues. Germline V gene lookup returns CDR1 MGHRA and CDR2 YSYEKL. CDR3 in DNA: TGCGCCGGCAGCCAGGGAGCAGGGCAGAACTATGGCTACACCTTC. Translated, it gives CAGSQGAGQNYGYTF.